One T cell receptor beta chain is described in this entry. These data come from a study of blood T cell repertoires in COVID-19. The germline CDR1 and CDR2 sequences are SGHDN and FVKESK. The length of the CDR3 is 13 residues. V lost 6 bases, J lost 6 bases, and 11 bases lay in between. Per the authors' pipeline: Estimates of nucleated cell counts were drawn from the amplification of reference gene primers. Generated by immunoSEQ multiplex PCR, the TCRdb table keeps only in-frame clones and is missing some. Clone size and V and J calls were adopted from that table, with D and trimming inferred from the DNA. Here the sample spans under 100,000 clones, 90% being singletons.

Sequenced material: peripheral blood. This TCR was recovered from a man aged 45-65 years with acute or convalescent COVID-19. V and J are TRBV14 and TRBJ2-2; D is unresolved. This CDR3 is CASRRQPAGELFF. The CDR3 coding sequence is TGTGCCAGCAGGCGGCAACCGGCCGGGGAGCTGTTTTTT.